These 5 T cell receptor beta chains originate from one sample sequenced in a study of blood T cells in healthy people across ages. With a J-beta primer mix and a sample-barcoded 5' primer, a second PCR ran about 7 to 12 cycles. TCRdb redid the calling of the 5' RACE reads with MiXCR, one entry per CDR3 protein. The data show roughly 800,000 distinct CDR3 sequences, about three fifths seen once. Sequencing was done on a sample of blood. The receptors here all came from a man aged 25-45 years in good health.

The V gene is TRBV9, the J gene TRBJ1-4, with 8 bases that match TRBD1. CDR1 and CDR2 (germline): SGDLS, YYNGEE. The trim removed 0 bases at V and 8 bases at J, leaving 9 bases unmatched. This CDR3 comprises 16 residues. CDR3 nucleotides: TGTGCCAGCAGCGTAGGTGTGCGAGACAGGGGAGAAAAACTGTTTTTT. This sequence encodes CASSVGVRDRGEKLFF.

CDR3: CAWGTGTGMDEKLFF. CDR3 in DNA: TGTGCCTGGGGCACCGGGACAGGGATGGATGAAAAACTGTTTTTT. The rearrangement uses TRBV30 and TRBJ1-4; 9 bases agree with TRBD1. The CDR3 runs to 15 residues. Per the germline V gene, CDR1 is GTSNPN and CDR2 is SVGIG (reference sequence). The V and J ends lost 5 bases and 6 bases, in that order; junction bases with no gene match: 10.

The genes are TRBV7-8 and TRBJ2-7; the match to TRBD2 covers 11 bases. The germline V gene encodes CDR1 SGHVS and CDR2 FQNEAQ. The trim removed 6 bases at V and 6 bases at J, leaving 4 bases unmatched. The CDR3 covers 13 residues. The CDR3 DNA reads TGTGCCAGCAGTGCTAGCGGGAGGAGCGAGCAGTACTTC. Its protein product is CASSASGRSEQYF.

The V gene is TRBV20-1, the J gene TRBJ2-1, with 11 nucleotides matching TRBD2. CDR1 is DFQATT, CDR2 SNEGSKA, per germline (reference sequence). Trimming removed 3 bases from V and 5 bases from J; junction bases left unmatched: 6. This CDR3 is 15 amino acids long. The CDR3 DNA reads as TGCAGTGCTAGTCCGGGGACTAGCGGCAACAATGAGCAGTTCTTC. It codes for CSASPGTSGNNEQFF.

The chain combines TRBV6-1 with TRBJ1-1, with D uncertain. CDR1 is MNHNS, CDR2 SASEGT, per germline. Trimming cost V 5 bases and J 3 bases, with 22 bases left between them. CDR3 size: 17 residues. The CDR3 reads CASSPRVEPRADTEAFF. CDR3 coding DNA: TGTGCCAGCAGTCCGCGGGTCGAGCCACGAGCGGACACTGAAGCTTTCTTT.